This T cell receptor beta chain was sequenced during a study of T cell repertoires in cytomegalovirus infection. At the level of the study: CMV epitopes used comprised recently identified HLA-C-restricted ones and well-studied HLA-B-restricted ones. It was the public TCR beta signatures that indicated both CMV infection and matching HLA type.

TCRdb independently ran MiXCR on the reads; one entry per CDR3 protein. In the table there are hundreds of thousands of distinct CDR3 sequences, 32% of which are singletons. CDR3 length: 14 amino acids. Germline V gives CDR1 SGHAT, CDR2 FQNNGV. Deletions cut 6 bases from V and 0 bases from J, with 11 bases between. Note on this clonotype: Its antigen remains unidentified.

The clonotype was recovered from a human donor in good health (CMV status not recorded). Some clones in this sample may be carry-over from other donors' samples. The sequencing here drew on cultured CD8+ T cells from PBMCs, taken from culture after CMV antigen stimulation. V usage is TRBV11-2 and J usage is TRBJ2-5, with a possible D match to TRBD2 (5 bases). This chain's CDR3 is CASRASGYQETQYF. The CDR3, as DNA: TGTGCCAGCAGAGCATCGGGATACCAAGAGACCCAGTACTTC.